This is a list of T cell receptor beta chains from one sample in a study of blood T cell repertoires in COVID-19. TCRdb's table, derived via immunoSEQ multiplex PCR, lists solely in-frame clones and lacks some. The sample shows approximately 100,000 clones, about 85% of them seen only once. What was sequenced was peripheral blood. Receptors originate from a human donor in a cohort sampled during active COVID-19. Each CDR3 is given with its conserved first and last residue. A D gene is named only where the DNA matches it firmly. Clone size is shown for a subset of rows, as once, few, many or a class of expanded clone.

TRBV20-1	-	-	TRBJ1-1	TGCAGTGCTAGTAACCGACTTACGAACACTGAAGCTTTCTTT	CSASNRLTNTEAFF
TRBV19	-	-	TRBJ2-2	TGTGCCAGTAGTATAGACAGGAACACCGGGGAGCTGTTTTTT	CASSIDRNTGELFF
TRBV27	-	-	TRBJ1-2	TGTGCCAGCAGATCGGGGGGACTATACATTTCTAACTATGGCTACACCTTC	CASRSGGLYISNYGYTF
TRBV6-2/TRBV6-3	-	-	TRBJ2-1	TGTGCCAGCAGTTATATGGGCTATGAGCAGTTCTTC	CASSYMGYEQFF
TRBV28	-	TRBD1	TRBJ1-5	TGTGCCAGCAGTGCCCCAGGGGGCATTAATCAGCCCCAGCATTTT	CASSAPGGINQPQHF
TRBV5-4	-	TRBD1	TRBJ1-2	TGTGCCAGCAGCTTACAGGGGATGGACTATGGCTACACCTTC	CASSLQGMDYGYTF
TRBV7-9	once	-	TRBJ2-3	TGTGCCAGCAGCTCGCGACAGGTGGACACAGATACGCAGTATTTT	CASSSRQVDTDTQYF
TRBV5-4	-	TRBD1	TRBJ1-3	TGTGCCAGCAGCTTGTTAGGGGGCAACACCATATATTTT	CASSLLGGNTIYF
TRBV6-5	-	-	TRBJ2-3	TGTGCCAGCAGTTACTCGAATGGAGGGCCCCCAGATACGCAGTATTTT	CASSYSNGGPPDTQYF
TRBV5-6	-	TRBD2	TRBJ2-2	TGTGCCAGCAGCCCAAACGGGGCCCAGCGGGGGACCACCGGGGAGCTGTTTTTT	CASSPNGAQRGTTGELFF
TRBV7-2	-	-	TRBJ2-5	TGTGCCAGCAGCTTAGATGAGTACCAAGAGACCCAGTACTTC	CASSLDEYQETQYF
TRBV7-7	-	-	TRBJ2-5	TGTGCTAGCAGCCCCTACTTAGGGGAGGCTCGAGTAGAGACCCAGTACTTC	CASSPYLGEARVETQYF
TRBV5-1	-	TRBD2	TRBJ2-1	TGCGCCAGCTCCCCCCTCACTAGCGGGTCCTACAATGAGCAGTTCTTC	CASSPLTSGSYNEQFF
TRBV28	-	-	TRBJ1-4	TGTGCCTCTCTCGACAGGTCTAATGAAAAACTGTTTTTT	CASLDRSNEKLFF
TRBV5-5	-	-	TRBJ2-7	TGTGCCAGCAGCTTACAGGTAGGGAATGAGCAGTACTTC	CASSLQVGNEQYF
TRBV10-3	-	TRBD2	TRBJ2-1	TGTGCCATCAGTCGGGGGACTAGCAGAAACAATGAGCAGTTCTTC	CAISRGTSRNNEQFF
TRBV19	-	-	TRBJ2-3	TGTGCCACCCGGGCGATCGAGCGGAACACAGATACGCAGTATTTT	CATRAIERNTDTQYF
TRBV2	-	-	TRBJ1-5	TGTGTCAGCAGTGTCTTGAGGGATCAGCCCCAGCATTTT	CVSSVLRDQPQHF
TRBV7-2	few	-	TRBJ1-2	TGTGCCAGCAGCCCCGTGTTCGGACATAACTATGGCTACACCTTC	CASSPVFGHNYGYTF
TRBV4-1	-	-	TRBJ2-2	TGCGCCAGCAGCCAAGAAGAACGAGGTAACACCGGGGAGCTGTTTTTT	CASSQEERGNTGELFF
TRBV19	-	TRBD2	TRBJ2-7	TGTGCCAGTAGTATCCTGACTAGCGGGGGAGTGGAGCAGTACTTC	CASSILTSGGVEQYF
TRBV18	-	-	TRBJ1-2	TGTGCCAGCTCACCTACAGAGAACTATGGCTACACCTTC	CASSPTENYGYTF
TRBV2	-	TRBD1	TRBJ1-1	TGTGCCAGCAGGGCGCAAATTAACAGGGGCGCTGAAGCTTTCTTT	CASRAQINRGAEAFF
TRBV9	-	-	TRBJ2-1	TGTGCCAGCAGCCCCCAGACCCTACCTAGCACTGAGCAGTTCTTC	CASSPQTLPSTEQFF
TRBV18	-	TRBD1	TRBJ2-3	TGTGCCAGCTCCCCGTACAGGGGGCGTATCACAGATACGCAGTATTTT	CASSPYRGRITDTQYF
TRBV9	-	TRBD1	TRBJ2-3	TGTGCCAGCAGCGTAGCCCCGGGACAGGGGATAGATACGCAGTATTTT	CASSVAPGQGIDTQYF
TRBV7-3	-	TRBD2	TRBJ2-7	TGTGCCAGCACAAACTTACCGGGAGGCGAGCAGTACTTC	CASTNLPGGEQYF
TRBV7-9	-	-	TRBJ2-1	TGTGCCAGCAACGGGGGACTCCCATTCAATGAGCAGTTCTTC	CASNGGLPFNEQFF
TRBV5-1	-	TRBD1	TRBJ2-5	TGCGCAGGAGGGACAGGTCTGGGGGAGACCCAGTACTTC	CAGGTGLGETQYF
TRBV5-1	few	-	TRBJ1-1	TGCGCCAGCAGCTTGGCCATCGGGGGATCAAACACTGAAGCTTTCTTT	CASSLAIGGSNTEAFF
TRBV2	-	-	TRBJ1-5	TGTGCCAGCAGTGAAGTCTACGTTCAGCCCCAGCATTTT	CASSEVYVQPQHF
TRBV3-1/TRBV3-2	-	TRBD2	TRBJ2-3	TGTGCCAGCAGCCAAGCTACTAGCGGGCGGTTCACAGATACGCAGTATTTT	CASSQATSGRFTDTQYF
TRBV29-1	-	TRBD2	TRBJ2-1	TGCAGCGTTGAAGGGCTAGCGGGCTCCTACAATGAGCAGTTCTTC	CSVEGLAGSYNEQFF
TRBV3-1/TRBV3-2	once	-	TRBJ2-1	TGTGCCAGCAGCCAAAATAGCGGCTCCTACAATGAGCAGTTCTTC	CASSQNSGSYNEQFF
TRBV6-1	few	TRBD2	TRBJ2-1	TGTGCCAGCAGTGAAACCCTCGGGACCTTCCGGGGAGGGAATGAGCAGTTCTTC	CASSETLGTFRGGNEQFF
TRBV7-6	-	-	TRBJ1-5	TGTGCCAGCAGCCCCCGGGAGAGGGGAATTCATCAGCCCCAGCATTTT	CASSPRERGIHQPQHF
TRBV28	-	-	TRBJ2-5	TGTGCCAGCAGTTCTTCCCGGGGTGGGACCCAGTACTTC	CASSSSRGGTQYF
TRBV18	-	TRBD1	TRBJ1-1	TGTGCCAGCTCACTGGGACAGATGAACACTGAAGCTTTCTTT	CASSLGQMNTEAFF
TRBV19	-	-	TRBJ1-4	TGTGCCAGTAGCCGAGGCAGCTCAAATGAAAAACTGTTTTTT	CASSRGSSNEKLFF
TRBV4-1	-	-	TRBJ2-1	TGCGCCAGCAGCCAAGATCGAGCGATGGCCTACAATGAGCAGTTCTTC	CASSQDRAMAYNEQFF
TRBV12-5	-	-	TRBJ2-7	TGTGCTAGTGGGCCTCGGTCGTTCTACGAGCAGTACTTC	CASGPRSFYEQYF
TRBV6-6	-	TRBD2	TRBJ2-7	TGTGCCAGCAGGGGGGAGCGGGGACCGCGGGAGCAGTACTTC	CASRGERGPREQYF
TRBV28	-	TRBD1	TRBJ2-1	TGTGCCAGCAGTTTTAGGGTCAACCGGGACAGGGGCATCTACAATGAGCAGTTCTTC	CASSFRVNRDRGIYNEQFF